What follows are 19 T cell receptor beta chains derived from one specimen sequenced in a study of T cell changes during pregnancy in multiple sclerosis. Method: immunoSEQ multiplex PCR; TCRdb's copy keeps in-frame clones and lacks some. The sample lists tens of thousands of clones, about 87% occurring once. Sequenced material: CD8+ T cells from peripheral blood mononuclear cells, taken in the third trimester of pregnancy. The receptors shown here come from a female donor with multiple sclerosis, enrolled in a pregnancy study.

This chain connects TRBV19 to TRBJ1-6; TRBD1 is a possible D gene (6 bases). CDR1 LNHDA and CDR2 SQIVND come from the germline V gene (reference sequence). Trimming stripped 8 bases from V and 3 bases from J, with 11 bases between. The CDR3 extends over 14 amino acids. For the CDR3, the DNA is TGTGCCAGTTGGGGGCAGCTCTATAATTCACCCCTCCACTTT. Residues: CASWGQLYNSPLHF.

This clone was seen just once. V usage is TRBV13 and J usage is TRBJ2-7, with 9 bases matching TRBD1. Germline values: CDR1 PRHDT, CDR2 FYEKMQ (reference sequence). Trimming at V came to 0 bases and at J to 5 bases, leaving 8 bases not matched to a gene. This CDR3 is built from 16 residues. CDR3 sequence: CASSLGIGDRENEQYF. In DNA form, the CDR3 reads TGTGCCAGCAGCTTAGGGATCGGGGACAGGGAAAACGAGCAGTACTTC.

V and J are TRBV19 and TRBJ1-1; D ambiguous. Trimming pared 5 bases from V and 1 base from J, leaving 8 bases between. Germline assignment: CDR1 LNHDA and CDR2 SQIVND (reference sequence). The CDR3 consists of 13 residues. The CDR3 protein is CASSPVPNTEAFF. As DNA, the CDR3 is TGTGCCAGTAGTCCAGTCCCGAACACTGAAGCTTTCTTT.

The chain is built from TRBV7-9 and TRBJ2-7, with D unclear. This CDR3 region has 13 residues. CDR1 is SEHNR and CDR2 is FQNEAQ in the germline V gene (reference sequence). With 2 bases removed from V and 4 bases from J, the gap between germline ends came to 9 bases. CDR3 in amino acids: CASSLWSGYEQYF. The CDR3 region has the DNA TGTGCCAGCAGCTTATGGTCCGGTTACGAGCAGTACTTC.

This clone was seen only a few times. The V gene is TRBV5-1, the J gene TRBJ1-1; D perhaps matches TRBD1 (5 bases). The germline gives CDR1 SGHRS, CDR2 YFSETQ. This CDR3 has 14 residues. The germline V and J ends were trimmed by 4 bases and 1 base, with 11 bases remaining between them. CDR3 amino acids: CASSTWGENTEAFF. Here the CDR3 DNA reads TGCGCCAGCAGCACCTGGGGGGAGAACACTGAAGCTTTCTTT.

This clone has ten or more counts. V and J are TRBV19 and TRBJ2-7; 13 bases fit TRBD2. Losses at the gene ends were 2 bases for V and 6 bases for J; bases not matched to a gene: 13. The germline V gene has CDR1 LNHDA and CDR2 SQIVND (reference sequence). The CDR3 is made up of 18 amino acids. In DNA, the CDR3 is TGTGCCAGTAGTATAAGCCCCGGACTAGCGGGGGAGTTCGTCGAGCAGTACTTC. Translated: CASSISPGLAGEFVEQYF.

The V and J genes are TRBV10-3 and TRBJ2-7; unclear D gene. The CDR3 contains 16 residues. Germline V gene data show CDR1 as ENHRY and CDR2 as SYGVKD. V gave up 3 bases and J gave up 3 bases, with 18 bases separating them. DNA of the CDR3: TGTGCCATCAGTGAAGGTACAGTTGGAACGAACTACGAGCAGTACTTC. Its translation is CAISEGTVGTNYEQYF.

The chain uses TRBV29-1 and TRBJ1-2; D remains ambiguous. CDR1 and CDR2 (germline): SQVTM, ANQGSEA. The CDR3 covers 14 residues. V was pared by 3 bases and J by 5 bases, with 16 bases between. This CDR3 reads CSVEVTERTYGYTF. The CDR3 DNA follows: TGCAGCGTTGAGGTTACAGAACGAACTTATGGCTACACCTTC.

The chain carries TRBV4-3 and TRBJ2-1; TRBD2 aligns across 9 bases. Germline V gene sequence: CDR1 LGHNA, CDR2 YSLEER. Trimming at V came to 1 base and at J to 3 bases, leaving 4 bases not matched to a gene. The CDR3 runs to 16 residues. In nucleotides, the CDR3 is TGCGCCAGCAGCCAAGCGGGTAGCGGGGGCTACAATGAGCAGTTCTTC. Protein: CASSQAGSGGYNEQFF.

This clone was recorded only once. The J gene is TRBJ2-7, the V gene TRBV4-2, with D tentatively TRBD2 (5 bases). Trimming stripped 0 bases from V and 7 bases from J, with 10 bases between. CDR3 size: 13 residues. The V gene's germline CDR1 is LGHNA and CDR2 YNFKEQ. The CDR3 DNA sequence: TGTGCCAGCAGCCAAGATCCGGGGAGAGAGCAGTACTTC. Translating it yields CASSQDPGREQYF.

V is TRBV19 and J is TRBJ2-2; unclear D gene. V lost 2 bases and J lost 0, with 10 bases in between. The CDR3 is made up of 16 amino acids. Germline lookup yields CDR1 LNHDA and CDR2 SQIVND (reference sequence). In DNA form, the CDR3 reads TGTGCCAGTAGTATAATCAGTCCTGCGAACACCGGGGAGCTGTTTTTT. Amino acid sequence: CASSIISPANTGELFF. Based on the CDR3 plus reference TRBV19 and TRBJ2-2, the full variable domain is DGGITQSPKYLFRKEGQNVTLSCEQNLNHDAMYWYRQDPGQGLRLIYYSQIVNDFQKGDIAEGYSVSREKKESFPLTVTSAQKNPTAFYLCASSIISPANTGELFFGEGSRLTVL.

The chain is built from TRBV5-8 and TRBJ1-2; D is unclear. Germline V gene sequence: CDR1 SGHTS, CDR2 YDEGEE. The CDR3 loop spans 13 amino acids. V was cut by 7 bases and J by 8 bases, with 18 bases left in between. The CDR3 region is CASDPDRGGGYTF. The CDR3 nucleotides are TGTGCCAGCGATCCGGACCGCGGAGGGGGCTACACCTTC.

In the case of this clone: An end of the junction does not agree with germline; a read error may underlie this. This chain uses TRBV7-7 with TRBJ2-1; 12 bases match TRBD2. The CDR3 sequence is 14 residues long. The germline CDR1 and CDR2 sequences are SSHAT and FNYEAQ (reference sequence). The CDR3: CASSLTLAGGPQFF. In nucleotides, the CDR3 is TGTGCTAGCAGCTTAACTCTAGCGGGGGGGCCTCAATTCTTC.

V usage is TRBV11-2 and J usage is TRBJ2-3, with 10 nucleotides matching TRBD2. CDR1 is SGHAT, CDR2 FQNNGV, per germline. After removal of 4 bases from V and 4 bases from J, the junction contained 14 bases not matched to a gene. CDR3 length equals 18 residues. In DNA form, the CDR3 reads TGTGCCAGCAGCTCGCGCGCCCCTAGCGGGGGTGGCGCAGATACGCAGTATTTT. Translation gives CASSSRAPSGGGADTQYF.

The chain links TRBV29-1 to TRBJ2-2, with a possible D match to TRBD1 (7 bases). Trimming pared 8 bases from V and 2 bases from J, leaving 27 bases between. The CDR3 is made up of 18 amino acids. Germline V gene sequence: CDR1 SQVTM, CDR2 ANQGSEA. The CDR3 region is CSPFWGADRDPNTGELFF. The CDR3 DNA sequence: TGCAGCCCCTTTTGGGGGGCCGACAGGGACCCTAACACCGGGGAGCTGTTTTTT.

A note on this clone: A much larger clone is a single base away; this may be a read error. The same CDR3 is also encoded by other DNA sequences in this sample. The chain links TRBV2 to TRBJ1-5; D unclear. V lost 6 bases and J lost 4, with 13 bases in between. The CDR3 contains 14 residues. CDR1 SNHLY and CDR2 FYNNEI come from the germline V gene. For the CDR3, the DNA is TGTGCCAGCAGATTGCCCTTAGCGAATCAGCCCCAGCATTTT. This codes for CASRLPLANQPQHF.

J is TRBJ1-2 and V is TRBV6-6; D is unresolved. Trimming shortened V by 5 bases and J by 7 bases, and 20 bases separated the two germline ends. This CDR3 is 15 amino acids long. Germline lookup yields CDR1 MNHNY and CDR2 SVGAGI (reference sequence). DNA of the CDR3: TGTGCCAGCAGTCCGGGGTTATCTCTGGCTCGTGGCTACACCTTC. The encoded protein is CASSPGLSLARGYTF.

This clone was counted a single time. The chain uses TRBV6-1 and TRBJ2-7, with TRBD1 as a possible D gene (6 bases). This CDR3 region has 15 residues. Germline-derived CDR1 and CDR2 are MNHNS and SASEGT. Trimming took 4 bases from V and 2 from J, leaving 15 bases between them. Here the CDR3 reads CASSVRQDHAYEQYF. In DNA form, the CDR3 reads TGTGCCAGCAGTGTGCGACAGGATCATGCCTACGAGCAGTACTTC.

The chain links TRBV6-5 to TRBJ1-6; TRBD1 is a possible D gene (5 bases). From germline, CDR1 is MNHEY and CDR2 SVGAGI. The CDR3 is 15 residues long. The V gene lost 6 bases and the J gene lost 0 bases, with 9 bases spanning the gap. CDR3 sequence reads: CASSPGASYNSPLHF. The CDR3 bases are TGTGCCAGCAGCCCTGGGGCCTCCTATAATTCACCCCTCCACTTT.